This T cell receptor beta chain was identified in a study of OX40 agonist ivuxolimab in advanced cancers. The repertoire was sequenced with immunoSEQ multiplex PCR; TCRdb's copy has only in-frame clones and lacks some. The sample includes about 31,000 clones, approximately 91% of them seen just once. This CDR3 is 14 amino acids long. J gave up 2 bases and V 6 bases, and 6 bases lay outside the gene matches. The germline CDR1 and CDR2 sequences are SNHLY and FYNNEI. The material sequenced was CD4+ or CD8+ T cells sorted from blood, taken in a trial of the OX40 agonist ivuxolimab. The chain has TRBV2 and TRBJ2-7, with 8 nucleotides matching TRBD2. This receptor was obtained from an adult with an advanced solid tumor such as melanoma, head and neck, liver or kidney cancer. The CDR3 protein is CASRPTSGTYEQYF. The CDR3 DNA sequence: TGTGCCAGCAGACCCACTAGCGGTACCTACGAGCAGTACTTC.